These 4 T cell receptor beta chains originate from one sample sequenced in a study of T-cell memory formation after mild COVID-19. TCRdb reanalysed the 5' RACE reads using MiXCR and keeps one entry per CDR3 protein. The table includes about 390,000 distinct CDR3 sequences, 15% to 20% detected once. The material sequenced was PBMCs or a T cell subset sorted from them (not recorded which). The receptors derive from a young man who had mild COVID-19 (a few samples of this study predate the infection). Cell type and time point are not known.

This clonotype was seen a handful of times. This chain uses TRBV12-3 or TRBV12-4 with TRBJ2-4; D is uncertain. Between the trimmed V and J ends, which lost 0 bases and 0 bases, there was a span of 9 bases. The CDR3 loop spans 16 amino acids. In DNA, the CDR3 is TGTGCCAGCAGTTTAGCGGGTGGGGTAGCCAAAAACATTCAGTACTTC. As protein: CASSLAGGVAKNIQYF.

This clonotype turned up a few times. The CDR3 coding sequence is TGTGCCAGCAGTTTGAACAGGGGACATACCACAGATACGCAGTATTTT. This encodes CASSLNRGHTTDTQYF. The V and J genes are TRBV28 and TRBJ2-3; TRBD1 matches 7 bases. The CDR3 totals 16 residues. Trimming removed 3 bases from V and 2 bases from J; junction bases left unmatched: 8. In germline, CDR1 is MDHEN, CDR2 SYDVKM. The whole variable domain, remainder taken from reference TRBV28 and TRBJ2-3, is DVKVTQSSRYLVKRTGEKVFLECVQDMDHENMFWYRQDPGLGLRLIYFSYDVKMKEKGDIPEGYSVSREKKERFSLILESASTNQTSMYLCASSLNRGHTTDTQYFGPGTRLTVL.

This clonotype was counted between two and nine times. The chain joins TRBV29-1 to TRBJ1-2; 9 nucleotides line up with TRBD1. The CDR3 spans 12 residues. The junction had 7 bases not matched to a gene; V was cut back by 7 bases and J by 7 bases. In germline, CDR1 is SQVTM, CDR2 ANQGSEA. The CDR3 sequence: CSAGQGIAGYTF. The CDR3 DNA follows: TGCAGCGCAGGACAGGGGATAGCTGGCTACACCTTC.

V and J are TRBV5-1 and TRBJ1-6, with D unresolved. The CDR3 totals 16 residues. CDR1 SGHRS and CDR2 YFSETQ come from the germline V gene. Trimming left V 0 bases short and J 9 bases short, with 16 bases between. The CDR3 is CASSLAAYDFFSPLHF. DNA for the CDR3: TGCGCCAGCAGCTTGGCTGCGTATGATTTTTTTTCACCCCTCCACTTT.